The 6 T cell receptor beta chains below were found in one sample sequenced in a study of cytomegalovirus exposure and HLA in healthy donors. This table comes from immunoSEQ multiplex PCR, and its TCRdb copy is limited to in-frame clones, with some not included. The repertoire includes more than 150,000 clones, roughly 91% of them detected once, and under 3% sits in the top ten. Sequencing used PBMCs. The receptors originated from a man between 18 and 35 years old in good health and CMV-seronegative.

The chain employs TRBV27 and TRBJ2-1, with 8 bases identical to TRBD1. V shed 3 bases and J 6 bases; nucleotides not matched to a gene: 1. CDR3 length: 13 amino acids. Per germline, CDR1 MNHEY and CDR2 SMNVEV (reference sequence). CDR3 sequence (DNA): TGTGCCAGCAGTTTGGACAGGGTCAATGAGCAGTTCTTC. Amino acid sequence: CASSLDRVNEQFF.

This chain joins TRBV7-2 and TRBJ2-7, with 12 bases aligning to TRBD2. The CDR3 extends over 15 amino acids. V lost 3 bases, J lost 4 bases, and 4 bases stayed unmatched. The germline CDR1 and CDR2 sequences are SGHTA and FQGNSA. The CDR3 sequence: CASSFSSGGAYEQYV. The CDR3 DNA sequence: TGTGCCAGCAGCTTTTCTAGCGGGGGGGCTTACGAGCAGTACGTC.

The chain links TRBV25-1 to TRBJ2-5; TRBD1 matches at 9 bases. Germline trimming cut 3 bases from V and 5 bases from J; bases unmatched to any gene: 4. The CDR3 covers 14 residues. Per the germline V gene, CDR1 is MGHDK and CDR2 is SYGVNS. CDR3: CASSDGTGRETQYF. CDR3 coding DNA: TGTGCCAGCAGTGACGGGACAGGGCGGGAGACCCAGTACTTC.

The J gene is TRBJ1-3, the V gene TRBV27, with D perhaps matching TRBD1 (5 bases). With 4 bases removed from V and 2 bases from J, the gap between germline ends came to 9 bases. CDR1 is MNHEY and CDR2 is SMNVEV in the germline V gene (reference sequence). This CDR3 is built from 14 residues. CDR3 amino acids: CASSSPGTGNTIYF. CDR3 DNA sequence: TGTGCCAGCAGTTCTCCAGGGACTGGAAACACCATATATTTT.

This rearrangement joins TRBV5-4 to TRBJ2-3, with 7 bases aligning to TRBD1. Trimming took 4 bases from V and 1 from J; bases not matched to a gene: 6. Germline V gene lookup returns CDR1 SGHNT and CDR2 YYREEE (reference sequence). This CDR3 region has 15 residues. The CDR3 reads CASSPQGDRTDTQYF. CDR3 coding DNA: TGTGCCAGCAGCCCCCAGGGGGACCGCACAGATACGCAGTATTTT.

This chain links TRBV5-1 with TRBJ2-5, with 8 bases identical to TRBD2. The CDR3 has 14 amino acids. V dropped 4 bases and J dropped 5; count of bases not matched to a gene: 7. Germline loops: CDR1 SGHRS, CDR2 YFSETQ. The CDR3 coding sequence is TGCGCCAGCAGCCTGAGCGGGAGAGGGGAGACCCAGTACTTC. This translates into CASSLSGRGETQYF.